Below are 25 T cell receptor beta chains sequenced from a single sample in a study of control samples from healthy donors and cancer patients. TCRdb's copy holds only in-frame clones and misses some; the assay was immunoSEQ multiplex PCR. Of about 98,000 clones listed, around 82% are singletons. Sequenced input: blood. These TCRs come from a man aged 60-69 years in good health.

This clone was seen once. J is TRBJ2-5 and V is TRBV19; D not certain. CDR1 and CDR2 from the germline V gene are LNHDA and SQIVND (reference sequence). The CDR3 is made up of 14 amino acids. The V and J ends lost 3 bases and 5 bases respectively, with 13 bases between them. The CDR3 region has the DNA TGTGCCAGTAGTATTGGACGTTACGTGGAGACCCAGTACTTC. Amino acids: CASSIGRYVETQYF.

The CDR3 reads CASSDSGGLRDTQYF. The CDR3 region has the DNA TGCGCCAGCAGTGATTCGGGAGGGCTCAGGGATACGCAGTATTTT. The chain employs TRBV10-1 and TRBJ2-3; TRBD2 agrees at 8 bases. The V gene end was trimmed by 3 bases and the J gene end by 6 bases; junction bases not matched to a gene: 8. The CDR3 consists of 15 residues. The V gene's germline CDR1 is WNHNN and CDR2 SYGVQD (reference sequence).

The gene calls are TRBV24-1 and TRBJ1-1; maybe TRBD1 (5 bases). Per germline, CDR1 KGHDR and CDR2 SFDVKD. This CDR3 is built from 13 residues. The V end was cut by 2 bases, the J end by 6 bases, with 9 bases between. CDR3 sequence (DNA): TGTGCCACCAGTGATTCAGGGCGTCCTGAAGCTTTCTTT. The encoded protein is CATSDSGRPEAFF.

The chain links TRBV15 to TRBJ1-5, with 8 bases identical to TRBD1. Germline V gene lookup returns CDR1 LNHNV and CDR2 YYDKDF (reference sequence). V dropped 3 bases and J dropped 5; count of bases not matched to a gene: 6. This CDR3 has 15 amino acids. The CDR3 protein is CATSSGRGRDQPQHF. The DNA of the CDR3 is TGTGCCACCAGCAGCGGCAGGGGGCGCGATCAGCCCCAGCATTTT.

This clone was seen only once. This chain links TRBV12-3 or TRBV12-4 with TRBJ1-1; D is unclear. The CDR3 runs 13 residues. Trimming cost V 3 bases and J 6 bases, with 11 bases left between them. This chain's CDR3 is CASSFTSGSEAFF. The CDR3 DNA reads as TGTGCCAGCAGTTTTACGTCCGGATCTGAAGCTTTCTTT.

This rearrangement joins TRBV14 to TRBJ1-1; D perhaps matches TRBD1 (6 bases). Germline CDR1 is SGHDN and CDR2 is FVKESK. The CDR3 has 17 residues. V lost 2 bases to trimming and J lost 7 bases, with 23 bases between them. CDR3 region: CASSQFWGLGGDHEAFF. In nucleotides, the CDR3 is TGTGCCAGCAGCCAATTTTGGGGTCTTGGGGGCGACCATGAAGCTTTCTTT. The whole variable domain, filled in from reference TRBV14 and TRBJ1-1, reads EAGVTQFPSHSVIEKGQTVTLRCDPISGHDNLYWYRRVMGKEIKFLLHFVKESKQDESGMPNNRFLAERTGGTYSTLKVQPAELEDSGVYFCASSQFWGLGGDHEAFFGQGTRLTVV.

V is TRBV27 and J is TRBJ1-4; 7 bases are shared with TRBD1. The CDR3 is 18 amino acids. In germline, CDR1 is MNHEY, CDR2 SMNVEV (reference sequence). The V segment lost 5 bases and the J segment 8 bases; nucleotides outside the gene matches: 20. The CDR3 here is CASSHFDRVNHDVEKLFF. The CDR3 nucleotides are TGTGCCAGCAGTCACTTTGACAGGGTAAACCACGATGTGGAAAAACTGTTTTTT.

The genes are TRBV6-4 and TRBJ2-2, with 9 bases fitting TRBD1. Per germline, CDR1 MRHNA and CDR2 SNTAGT. The CDR3 has 16 amino acids. V trimming: 6 bases; J trimming: 0 bases; junction bases outside the gene matches: 5. As DNA, the CDR3 is TGTGCCAGCAGACCTACAGGGGGCGCGAACACCGGGGAGCTGTTTTTT. Translation gives CASRPTGGANTGELFF.

The chain employs TRBV7-3 and TRBJ1-6; D might be TRBD1 (6 bases). This CDR3 comprises 15 residues. V gave up 5 bases and J gave up 5 bases, with 13 bases separating them. CDR1 and CDR2 (germline): SGHTA, FQGTGA. The CDR3 is CASSRYGGNNSPLHF. The CDR3 DNA is TGTGCCAGCAGCCGCTATGGGGGCAATAATTCACCCCTCCACTTT.

The genes are TRBV18 and TRBJ2-1, with D possibly matching TRBD2 (6 bases). CDR1 is KGHSH, CDR2 LQKENI, per germline. Deletions cut 4 bases from V and 8 bases from J, with 21 bases between. The CDR3 covers 16 residues. CDR3 region: CASSQRQYGTGDEQFF. Here the CDR3 DNA reads TGTGCCAGCTCACAGCGACAGTACGGGACTGGGGATGAGCAGTTCTTC.

The chain couples TRBV3-1 (or the pseudogene TRBV3-2) to TRBJ2-7, with D perhaps being TRBD1 or TRBD2 (5 bases each). In germline, CDR1 is LGHDT, CDR2 YNNKEL (reference sequence). With 7 bases removed from V and 0 bases from J, the gap between germline ends came to 16 bases. This CDR3 has 15 amino acids. Here the CDR3 DNA reads TGTGCCAGCACCAAAGGCGGGCAGGGCTCCTACGAGCAGTACTTC. The encoded protein is CASTKGGQGSYEQYF.

This rearrangement joins TRBV5-8 to TRBJ2-3; tentatively, D is TRBD1 (5 bases). Germline V lookup: CDR1 SGHTS, CDR2 YDEGEE. V was trimmed by 4 bases and J by 1 base, leaving 10 bases between them. The CDR3 sequence is 14 residues long. The DNA for the CDR3 is TGTGCCAGCAGCAGGCAAGGGGGCACAGATACGCAGTATTTT. It codes for CASSRQGGTDTQYF.

This chain connects TRBV5-4 to TRBJ2-7, with D maybe TRBD2 (6 bases). Trimming removed 4 bases at V and 3 bases at J, with 14 bases between. CDR1 and CDR2 (germline): SGHNT, YYREEE (reference sequence). The CDR3 has 14 residues. The CDR3 loop reads CASSQTLEGYEQYF. The CDR3 DNA reads as TGTGCCAGCAGCCAGACTTTGGAGGGCTACGAGCAGTACTTC.

The CDR3 here is CASSVAGSDTQYF. In nucleotides, the CDR3 is TGTGCCAGCAGCGTAGCCGGAAGCGATACGCAGTATTTT. The chain is built from TRBV9 and TRBJ2-3, with D hard to call. The germline gives CDR1 SGDLS, CDR2 YYNGEE. This CDR3 is built from 13 residues. Trimming took off 0 bases at V and 6 bases at J, with 8 bases between the two ends.

The V gene is TRBV6-4, the J gene TRBJ2-3; 9 bases map to TRBD2. With 3 bases clipped from V and 5 bases from J, the junction kept 6 bases outside the gene matches. The CDR3 is made up of 15 amino acids. Germline V lookup: CDR1 MRHNA, CDR2 SNTAGT. The CDR3 spells CASSEGSGGGDTQYF. CDR3 DNA: TGTGCCAGCAGTGAGGGTAGCGGGGGCGGAGATACGCAGTATTTT.

The rearrangement joins TRBV6-1 to TRBJ2-3; 14 bases line up with TRBD2. Germline CDR1 and CDR2: MNHNS and SASEGT. The V segment lost 3 bases and the J segment 5 bases; nucleotides outside the gene matches: 10. The CDR3 consists of 18 residues. CDR3 protein: CASSESSRGLAGEDTQYF. The CDR3 DNA sequence: TGTGCCAGCAGTGAGTCTAGCAGGGGACTAGCGGGGGAAGATACGCAGTATTTT.

V usage is TRBV10-3 and J usage is TRBJ2-5; 8 positions match TRBD1. CDR3 size: 17 residues. With 5 bases clipped from V and 2 bases from J, the junction kept 13 bases outside the gene matches. In germline, CDR1 is ENHRY, CDR2 SYGVKD. CDR3 in DNA: TGTGCCATCAGTAAGAACTCCGGGACAGGCCCTCAAGAGACCCAGTACTTC. This gives the protein CAISKNSGTGPQETQYF.

In its sample, this clone was seen once. The chain has TRBV14 and TRBJ2-2, with D perhaps matching TRBD1 or TRBD2 (5 bases each). The CDR3 contains 15 residues. Trimming shortened V by 0 bases and J by 4 bases, and 9 bases separated the two germline ends. CDR1 and CDR2 from the germline V gene are SGHDN and FVKESK. Here the CDR3 DNA reads TGTGCCAGCAGCCAAGAGGGACGAGCCACCGGGGAGCTGTTTTTT. Translated, it gives CASSQEGRATGELFF.

This rearrangement joins TRBV5-8 to TRBJ1-2, with D tentatively TRBD1 (6 bases). With 10 bases removed from V and 4 bases from J, the gap between germline ends came to 14 bases. There are 12 residues in the CDR3. Germline loops: CDR1 SGHTS, CDR2 YDEGEE. The CDR3 protein is CAPKATGYGYTF. The CDR3, as DNA: TGTGCCCCCAAAGCGACAGGCTATGGCTACACCTTC.

The chain employs TRBV18 and TRBJ2-5, with TRBD2 identical over 10 bases. Germline CDR1 KGHSH, CDR2 LQKENI. V was pared by 8 bases and J by 5 bases, with 8 bases of the junction left unmatched. The CDR3 length is 14 residues. The CDR3 DNA is TGTGCCAGCCGCCCGGGACTAGCGATGGAGACCCAGTACTTC. Protein: CASRPGLAMETQYF.

The rearrangement joins TRBV6-1 to TRBJ2-7; the D is unclear. Trimming took 0 bases from V and 6 from J, leaving 21 bases between them. Germline V gives CDR1 MNHNS, CDR2 SASEGT. CDR3 length equals 17 residues. The CDR3 coding sequence is TGTGCCAGCAGTGAAGCGAACAGCCTAGGCGCCGATGGCGAGCAGTACTTC. This encodes CASSEANSLGADGEQYF.

V usage is TRBV9 and J usage is TRBJ2-2, with D unresolved. Trimming removed 4 bases at V and 2 bases at J, with 15 bases between. The CDR3 loop spans 16 amino acids. The germline CDR1 and CDR2 sequences are SGDLS and YYNGEE. The CDR3 spells CASSTPTDLNTGELFF. DNA of the CDR3: TGTGCCAGCAGCACCCCGACGGACCTCAACACCGGGGAGCTGTTTTTT. Complete variable domain (other parts from reference TRBV9 and TRBJ2-2): DSGVTQTPKHLITATGQRVTLRCSPRSGDLSVYWYQQSLDQGLQFLIQYYNGEERAKGNILERFSAQQFPDLHSELNLSSLELGDSALYFCASSTPTDLNTGELFFGEGSRLTVL.

The rearrangement uses TRBV9 and TRBJ1-4, with 10 nucleotides matching TRBD1. The ends lost 0 bases at V and 9 bases at J; junction bases unmatched: 5. This CDR3 spans 15 amino acids. Germline CDR1 and CDR2: SGDLS and YYNGEE. The CDR3 DNA is TGTGCCAGCAGCGTAGGGGGGACAGGGGCGAAAAAACTGTTTTTT. Translating it yields CASSVGGTGAKKLFF.

V and J are TRBV5-4 and TRBJ2-5; 16 nucleotides line up with TRBD2. The V gene end was trimmed by 4 bases and the J gene end by 5 bases; junction bases not matched to a gene: 14. Germline V gene lookup returns CDR1 SGHNT and CDR2 YYREEE (reference sequence). This CDR3 is built from 19 residues. This chain's CDR3 is CASSPGTSGRAGNLETQYF. The DNA of the CDR3 is TGTGCCAGCAGCCCGGGGACTAGCGGGAGGGCCGGGAATCTGGAGACCCAGTACTTC.

This clone came up a few times. V usage is TRBV5-4 and J usage is TRBJ2-1; 11 bases are shared with TRBD1. This CDR3 comprises 15 residues. Trimming cost V 4 bases and J 7 bases; bases outside gene matches: 7. Germline CDR1 is SGHNT and CDR2 is YYREEE (reference sequence). The CDR3 DNA is TGTGCCAGCAGCCAAGGACAGGGGGCAGGGAATGAGCAGTTCTTC. It translates to CASSQGQGAGNEQFF. The variable domain in full, with the rest retrieved from reference TRBV5-4 and TRBJ2-1, is ETGVTQSPTHLIKTRGQQVTLRCSSQSGHNTVSWYQQALGQGPQFIFQYYREEENGRGNFPPRFSGLQFPNYSSELNVNALELDDSALYLCASSQGQGAGNEQFFGPGTRLTVL.